The 21 T cell receptor beta chains below all came from one sample that was sequenced in a study of blood T cell repertoires in COVID-19. The table came from immunoSEQ multiplex PCR; TCRdb's copy has only in-frame clones and leaves some out. This sample has about 76,000 clones, with about four fifths found just once. The sequenced sample consisted of peripheral blood. The receptor source for this set is a woman aged 55-75 years with acute or convalescent COVID-19.

This clone has only one observation. V is TRBV7-2 and J is TRBJ2-3; 13 bases align to TRBD2. With 5 bases clipped from V and 4 bases from J, the junction kept 6 bases outside the gene matches. This CDR3 is built from 16 residues. Germline values: CDR1 SGHTA, CDR2 FQGNSA. The CDR3 DNA sequence: TGTGCCAGCAGCGCCGGACTAGCGGGGGTAGCAGATACGCAGTATTTT. Protein: CASSAGLAGVADTQYF.

This clone was detected only once. The chain combines TRBV30 with TRBJ1-2, with D possibly being TRBD1 (6 bases). The CDR3 runs to 13 residues. V lost 4 bases, J lost 5 bases, and 14 bases lay in between. Germline V gene lookup returns CDR1 GTSNPN and CDR2 SVGIG (reference sequence). The CDR3 protein is CAWIRGQGYGYTF. The CDR3 DNA is TGTGCCTGGATAAGGGGTCAGGGGTATGGCTACACCTTC. Drawing the rest from reference TRBV30 and TRBJ1-2, the complete variable domain is SQTIHQWPATLVQPVGSPLSLECTVEGTSNPNLYWYRQAAGRGLQLLFYSVGIGQISSEVPQNLSASRPQDRQFILSSKKLLLSDSGFYLCAWIRGQGYGYTFGSGTRLTVV.

This chain joins TRBV5-1 and TRBJ2-7; a possible D gene is TRBD2 (5 bases). Trimming left V 4 bases short and J 0 bases short, with 14 bases between. CDR1 is SGHRS and CDR2 is YFSETQ in the germline V gene. This CDR3 has 15 amino acids. This chain's CDR3 is CASSPERQRSYEQYF. The CDR3 nucleotides read TGCGCCAGCAGCCCTGAGCGGCAACGCTCCTACGAGCAGTACTTC.

This sequence joins TRBV24-1 and TRBJ2-1; a possible D gene is TRBD2 (6 bases). In germline, CDR1 is KGHDR, CDR2 SFDVKD. Trimming removed 10 bases at V and 9 bases at J, with 15 bases between. This CDR3 contains 12 residues. The CDR3 region is CATSIPGVEQFF. The CDR3 DNA reads TGTGCCACGTCTATCCCGGGAGTTGAGCAGTTCTTC.

This clone was detected only a few times. In DNA form, the CDR3 reads TGTGCCAGCAGCTCGTGGGGGGGACTAGAGGCTAGCACAGATACGCAGTATTTT. The encoded protein is CASSSWGGLEASTDTQYF. The chain joins TRBV5-8 to TRBJ2-3; TRBD2 aligns across 8 bases. After removal of 3 bases from V and 0 bases from J, the junction contained 12 bases not matched to a gene. The CDR3 consists of 18 residues. Germline V gene lookup returns CDR1 SGHTS and CDR2 YDEGEE.

The chain has TRBV2 and TRBJ1-6; D unclear. Germline V gene lookup returns CDR1 SNHLY and CDR2 FYNNEI. The CDR3 loop spans 17 amino acids. V gave up 7 bases and J gave up 0 bases, with 16 bases separating them. For the CDR3, the DNA is TGTGCCAGCACTAGAGATGTGGTCTCCTCCTATAATTCACCCCTCCACTTT. This sequence encodes CASTRDVVSSYNSPLHF.

The J gene is TRBJ1-2, the V gene TRBV18, with 7 bases fitting TRBD1. This CDR3 has 13 amino acids. The germline V gene encodes CDR1 KGHSH and CDR2 LQKENI. J lost 8 bases, V lost 6 bases, and 9 bases had no gene match. In nucleotides, the CDR3 is TGTGCCAGCTCGCTCGGACAGGAAGGCGGCTACACCTTC. This gives the protein CASSLGQEGGYTF.

This clone was observed a single time. The genes are TRBV27 and TRBJ1-4, with 11 bases matching TRBD1. Losses at the gene ends were 6 bases for V and 5 bases for J; bases not matched to a gene: 8. The CDR3 contains 16 residues. Looked up from germline, CDR1 is MNHEY and CDR2 is SMNVEV (reference sequence). The CDR3 DNA follows: TGTGCCAGCAGATCCGGACAGGGGGCAGCGAATGAAAAACTGTTTTTT. Its protein product is CASRSGQGAANEKLFF.

The V call is TRBV27, the J call TRBJ1-6; D may be TRBD1 (6 bases). Germline-derived CDR1 and CDR2 are MNHEY and SMNVEV (reference sequence). Trimming took off 5 bases at V and 2 bases at J, with 10 bases between the two ends. The length of the CDR3 is 15 residues. The CDR3 region is CASSPRTAYNSPLHF. CDR3 in DNA: TGTGCCAGCAGTCCTAGGACAGCCTATAATTCACCCCTCCACTTT.

The rearrangement links TRBV30 to TRBJ1-3; 8 bases map to TRBD1. CDR1 is GTSNPN and CDR2 is SVGIG in the germline V gene (reference sequence). CDR3 size: 13 residues. The junction had 8 bases not matched to a gene; V was cut back by 5 bases and J by 8 bases. The CDR3 loop is CAWDERRGHTIYF. The CDR3 DNA is TGTGCCTGGGATGAACGCAGGGGGCACACCATATATTTT.

This clone was counted between two and nine times. Other DNA sequences in the same sample also yield this CDR3. This chain joins TRBV24-1 and TRBJ1-2; TRBD1 agrees at 7 bases. The CDR3 extends over 13 amino acids. V lost 7 bases, J lost 8 bases, and 9 bases stayed unmatched. Germline CDR1 KGHDR, CDR2 SFDVKD. CDR3 amino acids: CATSRRTGDGYTF. The CDR3 region has the DNA TGTGCCACCAGCAGAAGAACAGGGGACGGCTACACCTTC.

The genes are TRBV27 and TRBJ2-5; 9 positions agree with TRBD1. The length of the CDR3 is 15 residues. Germline CDR1 MNHEY, CDR2 SMNVEV (reference sequence). Losses at the gene ends were 2 bases for V and 6 bases for J; bases not matched to a gene: 7. The CDR3 reads CASSLEGQGRQTQYF. The CDR3 DNA reads as TGTGCCAGCAGTTTAGAGGGACAGGGTCGGCAGACCCAGTACTTC.

This rearrangement joins TRBV6-4 to TRBJ2-6; TRBD2 aligns across 7 bases. Germline-derived CDR1 and CDR2 are MRHNA and SNTAGT. The CDR3 loop spans 15 amino acids. V trimming: 4 bases; J trimming: 0 bases; junction bases outside the gene matches: 0. The CDR3 is CASSVAGSGANVLTF. CDR3 nucleotide sequence: TGTGCCAGCAGTGTAGCGGGCTCTGGGGCCAACGTCCTGACTTTC.

The chain joins TRBV27 to TRBJ1-6; 7 nucleotides line up with TRBD1. The CDR3 is 14 amino acids. Germline V gene lookup returns CDR1 MNHEY and CDR2 SMNVEV (reference sequence). Trimming at V came to 5 bases and at J to 7 bases, leaving 5 bases not matched to a gene. The CDR3 reads CASSLRGQNSPLHF. CDR3 in DNA: TGTGCCAGCAGTCTAAGGGGGCAGAATTCACCCCTCCACTTT.

The chain recombines TRBV24-1 with TRBJ1-2; TRBD1 matches at 8 bases. This CDR3 contains 16 residues. Per the germline V gene, CDR1 is KGHDR and CDR2 is SFDVKD. The trim removed 2 bases at V and 8 bases at J, leaving 12 bases unmatched. CDR3 in DNA: TGTGCCACCAGTGATTCCCTGACAGGGGCCAAGGGAGGCTACACCTTC. Protein: CATSDSLTGAKGGYTF.

The chain has TRBV7-2 and TRBJ1-2; 9 nucleotides align to TRBD1. The CDR3 covers 14 residues. The V gene's germline CDR1 is SGHTA and CDR2 FQGNSA. J gave up 5 bases and V 5 bases, and 6 bases lay outside the gene matches. The CDR3 loop reads CASSARQGGYGYTF. The CDR3 bases are TGTGCCAGCAGCGCGCGACAGGGGGGTTATGGCTACACCTTC.

By share of the sample, this clone is medium-sized. This sequence joins TRBV27 and TRBJ2-7; TRBD1 agrees at 9 bases. This CDR3 is built from 16 residues. The V gene's germline CDR1 is MNHEY and CDR2 SMNVEV (reference sequence). Unmatched junction bases numbered 11, after V lost 2 bases and J lost 6 bases. The CDR3 loop reads CASSLILQGATIEQYF. The CDR3 DNA reads as TGTGCCAGCAGTTTAATCCTACAGGGGGCTACAATCGAGCAGTACTTC.

This sequence joins TRBV2 and TRBJ2-7, with TRBD1 matching 7 bases. Germline V gene data show CDR1 as SNHLY and CDR2 as FYNNEI. CDR3 length equals 15 residues. J was trimmed by 0 bases and V by 2 bases; bases with no gene match: 4. CDR3 residues: CASSEMGQPSYEQYV. For the CDR3, the DNA is TGTGCCAGCAGTGAAATGGGACAGCCCTCCTACGAGCAGTACGTC.

The genes are TRBV5-5 and TRBJ1-5; D perhaps matches TRBD1 (5 bases). The germline V gene encodes CDR1 SGHKS and CDR2 YYEKEE (reference sequence). The V and J ends lost 1 base and 1 base respectively, with 12 bases between them. The CDR3 has 16 amino acids. DNA of the CDR3: TGTGCCAGCAGCTTGATGCCGGGGGTGAGCAATCAGCCCCAGCATTTT. Its protein is CASSLMPGVSNQPQHF.

V and J are TRBV9 and TRBJ2-1; D remains ambiguous. V shed 3 bases and J shed 3 bases, with 13 bases lying between them. This CDR3 has 15 residues. Germline V gene data show CDR1 as SGDLS and CDR2 as YYNGEE. The CDR3 sequence: CASSALDSHYNEQFF. In nucleotides, the CDR3 is TGTGCCAGCAGCGCCCTCGACTCCCACTACAATGAGCAGTTCTTC.

V and J are TRBV11-2 and TRBJ2-1; 8 bases map to TRBD2. This CDR3 contains 19 residues. The germline V gene has CDR1 SGHAT and CDR2 FQNNGV. V lost 6 bases and J lost 0; bases outside the gene matches: 16. In DNA form, the CDR3 reads TGTGCCAGCAGTCAACGGGCGGGGGGCGCCGTTAGCTCCTACAATGAGCAGTTCTTC. Its protein is CASSQRAGGAVSSYNEQFF.